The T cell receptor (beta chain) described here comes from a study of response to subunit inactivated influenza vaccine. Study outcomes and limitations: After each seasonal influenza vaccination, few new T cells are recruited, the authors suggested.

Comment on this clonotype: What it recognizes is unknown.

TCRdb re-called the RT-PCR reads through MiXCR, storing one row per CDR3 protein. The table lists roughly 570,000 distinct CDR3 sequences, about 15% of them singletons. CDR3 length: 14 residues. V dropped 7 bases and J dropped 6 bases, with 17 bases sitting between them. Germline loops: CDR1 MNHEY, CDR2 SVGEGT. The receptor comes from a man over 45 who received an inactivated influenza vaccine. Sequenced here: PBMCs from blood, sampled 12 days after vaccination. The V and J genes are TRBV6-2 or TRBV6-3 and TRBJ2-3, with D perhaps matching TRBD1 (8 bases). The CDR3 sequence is CASITTGGADTQYF. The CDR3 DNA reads TGTGCCAGCATCACAACAGGGGGGGCGGATACGCAGTATTTT.